The present entry profiles one T cell receptor beta chain with its context. What it recognizes is unknown. The CDR3 has 15 residues. Trimming removed 2 bases at V and 2 bases at J, with 13 bases between. In germline, CDR1 is MNHEY, CDR2 SVGAGI. Terminally differentiated effector memory CD45RA+ cells were excluded from the naive CD8 cells, which were CD45RO-negative and positively selected for CCR7. The data originate from a study of shared clonotypes between healthy human individuals. Turning to the study itself: Per donor, CD8 memory used one plate, CD8 naive used two, CD4 memory used three and CD4 naive used three. Findings and limits, study-wide: Naive subsets usually exceeded memory subsets in estimated richness. Incomplete sequencing of sorted subsets was indicated by rarefaction despite large depth.

Produced via immunoSEQ multiplex PCR; TCRdb's table is partial and in-frame only. The sample includes around 2.1 million clones, around 93% of them seen just once. This sequence originates from a man younger than 35 in good health. Some clones in this sample may be carry-over from other donors' samples. The chain employs TRBV6-5 and TRBJ2-7; a weak D match, TRBD2 (5 bases). Specimen: naive CD8+ T cells from PBMCs. DNA for the CDR3: TGTGCCAGCAGTTACGTTTCTCTGGGAGCCTACGAGCAGTACTTC. Amino acid sequence: CASSYVSLGAYEQYF.